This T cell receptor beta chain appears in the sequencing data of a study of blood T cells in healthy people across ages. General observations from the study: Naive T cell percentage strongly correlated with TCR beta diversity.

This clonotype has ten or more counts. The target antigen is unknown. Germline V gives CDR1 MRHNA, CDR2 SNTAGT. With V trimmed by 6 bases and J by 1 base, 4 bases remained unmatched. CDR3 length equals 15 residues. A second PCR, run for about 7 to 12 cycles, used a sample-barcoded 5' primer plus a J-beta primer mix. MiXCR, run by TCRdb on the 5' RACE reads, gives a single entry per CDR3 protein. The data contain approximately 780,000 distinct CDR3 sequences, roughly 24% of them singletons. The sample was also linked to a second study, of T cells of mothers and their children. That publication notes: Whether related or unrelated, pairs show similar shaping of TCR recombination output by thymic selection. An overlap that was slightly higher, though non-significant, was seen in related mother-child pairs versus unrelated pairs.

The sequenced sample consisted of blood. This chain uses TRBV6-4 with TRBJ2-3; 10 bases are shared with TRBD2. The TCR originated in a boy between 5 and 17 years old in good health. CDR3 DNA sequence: TGTGCCAGCAGCGCCACTAGCGGGGGCACAGATACGCAGTATTTT. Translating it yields CASSATSGGTDTQYF.